This T cell receptor beta chain was sequenced in a study of CD8+CD57+ T cells in acquired aplastic anemia. The CDR3 has 12 amino acids. CDR1 and CDR2 from the germline V gene are DFQATT and SNEGSKA (reference sequence). The V and J ends lost 1 base and 7 bases respectively, with 11 bases between them. Profiling that covered TCR beta VDJ and CDR3 relied on genomic DNA as its template. MiXCR was run by TCRdb on the reads, yielding one entry per CDR3 protein. The table shows just over 450,000 distinct CDR3 sequences, with around 30% occurring only once. All sequencing subjects had displayed CD8+CD57+ cell expansion on flow cytometry.

This receptor was taken from a human donor with aplastic anemia. Sequencing was done on a sample of sorted CD4+, CD8+, or CD8+CD57+ T cells (not recorded which) from PBMCs. The chain combines TRBV20-1 with TRBJ2-7; a possible D gene is TRBD2 (7 bases). CDR3: CSARGGGGEQYF. The CDR3 region has the DNA TGCAGTGCTAGAGGGGGGGGCGGGGAGCAGTACTTC.